This T cell receptor (beta chain) came from a study of CD4 T cells in relation to SARS-CoV-2 and coronaviruses. Study at large: TCR beta CDR3s were sequenced after roughly nine-day antigen culture of PBMCs.

Naive or memory CD4+ cells were cultured 1:1 with T cell-depleted PBMCs plus CEF. Worth noting for this clone: Antigen: not known.

Looked up from germline, CDR1 is MGHRA and CDR2 is YSYEKL. This CDR3 has 13 residues. V was pared by 4 bases and J by 8 bases, with 12 bases between. Method: immunoSEQ multiplex PCR; TCRdb's copy keeps in-frame clones and lacks some. The profile shows some 44,000 clones, over 75% of them singletons. Overall study results and limits: Crossreactivity was assessed only for spike protein, not other viral proteins.

The chain carries TRBV4-1 and TRBJ2-1, with D possibly TRBD1 on 7 matching bases. The clonotype comes from an adult with COVID-19. The sequenced sample was naive CD4+ T cells from PBMCs, cultured in vitro. The subset is: naive CD4+ T cells isolated by negative enrichment. The CDR3: CASSRFRGDEQFF. CDR3 DNA: TGCGCCAGCAGCCGGTTCAGGGGGGATGAGCAGTTCTTC.